Each of the 20 T cell receptor beta chains below was sequenced from the same sample in a study of immune heterogeneity within non-small cell lung tumors. It was with 32 V and 13 J primers that multiplex PCR amplified TCR beta CDR3. MiXCR, applied by TCRdb to the multiplex PCR reads, yields one record per CDR3 protein. The table includes fewer than 15,000 distinct CDR3 sequences, approximately 30% detected once. Bulk tumor genomic DNA was the template, and each sample received about 600 ng. Each primary tumor yielded several biopsies, collected far apart from one another at surgery. Patients went through curative surgery, and their non-small cell lung cancer was untreated and newly diagnosed. Sequenced: lung tumor tissue. The receptors were gathered from a man aged 35 to 55 with non-small cell lung cancer.

This clonotype was found many times. J is TRBJ2-7 and V is TRBV9, with a weak D call TRBD2 (5 bases). Germline V gives CDR1 SGDLS, CDR2 YYNGEE. The V and J ends lost 5 bases and 3 bases respectively, with 18 bases between them. The CDR3 spans 15 residues. CDR3 coding DNA: TGTGCCAGCAGTACAGAGGGTCAACGGGGCTACGAGCAGTACTTC. Translated: CASSTEGQRGYEQYF.

Remarks on this clonotype: A much larger clone differs by one base, so this may be a read error. J is TRBJ2-3 and V is TRBV29-1; D gene unclear. Germline lookup yields CDR1 SQVTM and CDR2 ANQGSEA. Trimming took 8 bases from V and 1 from J, leaving 19 bases between them. CDR3 length: 15 residues. Here the CDR3 DNA reads TGCAGCATCTCACAGCTGGCTCGTGGCACAGATACGCAGTATTTT. Translation gives CSISQLARGTDTQYF.

In this sample, this clonotype turned up many times. J is TRBJ2-7 and V is TRBV3-1; D possibly matches TRBD1 or TRBD2 (7 bases each). The CDR3 runs to 15 residues. Trimming pared 1 base from V and 6 bases from J, leaving 16 bases between. Germline V CDR1 and CDR2: LGHDT, YNNKEL (reference sequence). CDR3 amino acids: CASSQVATGRGEQYF. The DNA of the CDR3 is TGTGCCAGCAGCCAAGTGGCGACAGGGAGGGGCGAGCAGTACTTC.

In the case of this clonotype: This may arise from a read error, as a much more abundant clone is one base away. The V and J genes are TRBV27 and TRBJ1-5, with D possibly TRBD1 on 5 matching bases. This CDR3 comprises 13 residues. Trimming took 4 bases from V and 10 from J, leaving 14 bases between them. Germline assignment: CDR1 MNHEY and CDR2 SMNVEV (reference sequence). The CDR3 DNA reads as TGTGCCAGCAGTTCCGCGGGGGTTCATCCCCAGCATTTT. Translating it yields CASSSAGVHPQHF.

The chain couples TRBV6-4 to TRBJ2-5; TRBD2 is a possible D gene (6 bases). The CDR3 length is 16 residues. Germline V gene sequence: CDR1 MRHNA, CDR2 SNTAGT. V was cut by 4 bases and J by 5 bases, with 20 bases left in between. CDR3 bases: TGTGCCAGCAGTGGCATGGGACGGGAGCCGGCGGAGACCCAGTACTTC. It encodes CASSGMGREPAETQYF.

This clonotype showed up many times. The rearrangement uses TRBV20-1 and TRBJ2-1; TRBD2 agrees at 7 bases. The germline CDR1 and CDR2 sequences are DFQATT and SNEGSKA (reference sequence). This CDR3 has 14 amino acids. The trim removed 5 bases at V and 6 bases at J, leaving 10 bases unmatched. The CDR3 is CSADVAGVSNEQFF. Written as DNA, the CDR3 is TGCAGTGCTGATGTAGCGGGTGTAAGCAATGAGCAGTTCTTC.

This clonotype is labeled medium-sized. This chain joins TRBV27 and TRBJ2-3, with D unclear. The CDR3 extends over 12 amino acids. Trimming removed 7 bases from V and 5 bases from J, with 10 bases in between. Per germline, CDR1 MNHEY and CDR2 SMNVEV (reference sequence). This chain's CDR3 is CASKNVGDTQYF. In nucleotides, the CDR3 is TGTGCCAGCAAAAATGTCGGAGATACGCAGTATTTT.

This clonotype was seen more than once but under ten times. This rearrangement joins TRBV11-3 to TRBJ2-7; D not resolved. CDR3 size: 11 residues. Trimming removed 5 bases from V and 6 bases from J, with 8 bases in between. Germline V lookup: CDR1 SGHNT, CDR2 YENEEA. Here the CDR3 DNA reads TGTGCCAGCAGCGCTCCCTGCGAGCAGTACTTC. Protein sequence: CASSAPCEQYF. The full variable domain, its missing parts supplied by reference TRBV11-3 and TRBJ2-7, is EAGVVQSPRYKIIEKKQPVAFWCNPISGHNTLYWYLQNLGQGPELLIRYENEEAVDDSQLPKDRFSAERLKGVDSTLKIQPAELGDSAVYLCASSAPCEQYFGPGTRLTVT.

Turning to this clonotype: A much bigger clone sits one base away, suggesting this may be a read error. The rearrangement uses TRBV6-1 and TRBJ2-7, with D hard to call. CDR1 MNHNS and CDR2 SASEGT come from the germline V gene. The V and J ends lost 10 bases and 2 bases respectively, with 18 bases between them. The CDR3 is 14 amino acids. Here the CDR3 DNA reads TGTGCCACCAAGGTTAGGAACCTAGCCTACGAGCAGTACTTC. Translated, it gives CATKVRNLAYEQYF.

This clonotype is deemed medium-sized. The genes are TRBV6-1 and TRBJ2-7; 9 nucleotides agree with TRBD2. V was pared by 5 bases and J by 2 bases, with 10 bases of the junction left unmatched. CDR3 length equals 16 residues. The germline V gene has CDR1 MNHNS and CDR2 SASEGT. The CDR3 sequence is CASSLQTSGTPYEQYF. CDR3 sequence (DNA): TGTGCCAGCAGTCTCCAGACTAGCGGTACACCCTACGAGCAGTACTTC.

There are many counts of this clonotype. This rearrangement joins TRBV11-2 to TRBJ1-4; D not resolved. V was clipped by 5 bases and J by 8 bases, with 15 bases between them. Germline V gives CDR1 SGHAT, CDR2 FQNNGV. This CDR3 region has 14 residues. For the CDR3, the DNA is TGTGCCAGCAGCAAGTGGCCGGAGGAGGAAAAACTGTTTTTT. Residues: CASSKWPEEEKLFF.

A note on this clonotype: Just one base apart from a much larger clone, this may be a read error. The CDR3 sequence: CASSIEAGGPRYF. The CDR3 nucleotides read TGTGCCAGCAGCATAGAAGCGGGAGGGCCCAGGTACTTC. The rearrangement links TRBV11-2 to TRBJ2-7; 10 bases are shared with TRBD2. The CDR3 sequence is 13 residues long. The germline V gene encodes CDR1 SGHAT and CDR2 FQNNGV.

This clonotype is categorized as medium-sized. The chain employs TRBV6-1 and TRBJ2-2; D gene ambiguous. The germline gives CDR1 MNHNS, CDR2 SASEGT. This CDR3 comprises 14 residues. V lost 9 bases and J lost 1, with 12 bases in between. This CDR3 reads CASSRLVNTGELFF. The CDR3 coding sequence is TGTGCCAGTTCGAGGCTCGTGAACACCGGGGAGCTGTTTTTT.

At least ten counts were recorded for this clonotype. J is TRBJ2-2 and V is TRBV11-3, with 8 bases that match TRBD2. Trimming cost V 2 bases and J 6 bases; bases outside gene matches: 5. The CDR3 extends over 15 amino acids. CDR1 is SGHNT and CDR2 is YENEEA in the germline V gene. The CDR3 region is CASSLQAGEPGELFF. CDR3 DNA sequence: TGTGCCAGCAGCTTACAAGCGGGAGAACCCGGGGAGCTGTTTTTT. The whole variable domain, remainder taken from reference TRBV11-3 and TRBJ2-2, is EAGVVQSPRYKIIEKKQPVAFWCNPISGHNTLYWYLQNLGQGPELLIRYENEEAVDDSQLPKDRFSAERLKGVDSTLKIQPAELGDSAVYLCASSLQAGEPGELFFGEGSRLTVL.

With respect to this clonotype: Just one base apart from a much larger clone, this may be a read error. The chain has TRBV30 and TRBJ1-2, with TRBD1 as a possible D gene (6 bases). Germline values: CDR1 GTSNPN, CDR2 SVGIG (reference sequence). The CDR3 is 15 residues long. The germline V and J ends were trimmed by 3 bases and 4 bases, with 18 bases remaining between them. CDR3 DNA sequence: TGTGCCTGGAGCAAAGACAGGTGTGTAAGCTATGGCTACACCTTC. Protein product: CAWSKDRCVSYGYTF.

Comment on this clonotype: Just one base apart from a much larger clone, this may be a read error. The CDR3 DNA is TGTGCCAACAGTTACCAAGCGGGAGGGCCCCACAATGAGCAGTTCTTC. Amino acids: CANSYQAGGPHNEQFF. This chain joins TRBV7-3 and TRBJ2-1, with 10 bases that match TRBD2. Looked up from germline, CDR1 is SGHTA and CDR2 is FQGTGA. Losses at the gene ends were 10 bases for V and 5 bases for J; bases not matched to a gene: 14. CDR3 length: 16 amino acids.

This clonotype counts as medium-sized. The V call is TRBV2, the J call TRBJ2-3, with a weak D call TRBD2 (5 bases). The V end lost 7 bases, the J end lost 0 bases, and 14 bases lay between the germline ends. CDR3 length: 15 amino acids. Germline CDR1 is SNHLY and CDR2 is FYNNEI. The CDR3 protein is CASNRLAGSTDTQYF. CDR3 DNA sequence: TGTGCCAGCAACCGATTGGCGGGCAGCACAGATACGCAGTATTTT.

A word on this clonotype: This may stem from a read error, because a much larger clone lies one nucleotide away. Lacking the conserved final phenylalanine or tryptophan, this CDR3 likely reflects a read error. The genes are TRBV5-1 and TRBJ1-1; TRBD1 agrees at 7 bases. Germline assignment: CDR1 SGHRS and CDR2 YFSETQ. The V and J ends lost 5 bases and 9 bases, in that order; junction bases with no gene match: 16. There are 15 residues in the CDR3. Here the CDR3 DNA reads TGCGCCAGCAGTTTAGGAATTGGGACAGAAAAGAAAGCTTTCCTT. Protein sequence: CASSLGIGTEKKAFL.

With regard to this clonotype: One end of the junction does not line up with germline, which may come from a read error. The V call is TRBV2, the J call TRBJ1-6; D is undetermined. Germline-derived CDR1 and CDR2 are SNHLY and FYNNEI. The CDR3 has 16 residues. CDR3: CASSAAESSSNSPLHF. The CDR3 region has the DNA TGTGCCAGCAGTGCTGCCGAGAGCTCCTCTAATTCACCCCTCCACTTT.

This clonotype turned up a few times. The chain carries TRBV11-3 and TRBJ2-3; 13 bases match TRBD2. Per the germline V gene, CDR1 is SGHNT and CDR2 is YENEEA. The junction had 9 bases not matched to a gene; V was cut back by 5 bases and J by 4 bases. The CDR3 extends over 17 amino acids. In DNA, the CDR3 is TGTGCCAGCAGCACACTAGCGGGAGGGCCTGAGTCAGATACGCAGTATTTT. Translating it yields CASSTLAGGPESDTQYF.